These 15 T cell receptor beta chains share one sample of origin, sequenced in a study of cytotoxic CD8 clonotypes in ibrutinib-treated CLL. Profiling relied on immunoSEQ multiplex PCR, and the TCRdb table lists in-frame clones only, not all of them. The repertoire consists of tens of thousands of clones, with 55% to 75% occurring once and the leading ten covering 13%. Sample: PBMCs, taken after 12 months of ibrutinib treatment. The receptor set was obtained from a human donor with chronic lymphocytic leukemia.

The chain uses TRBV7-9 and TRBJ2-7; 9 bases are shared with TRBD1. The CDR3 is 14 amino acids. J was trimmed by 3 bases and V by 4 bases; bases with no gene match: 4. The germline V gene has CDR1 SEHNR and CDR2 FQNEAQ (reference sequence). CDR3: CASSSPDRGYEQYF. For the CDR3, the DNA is TGTGCCAGCAGCTCCCCGGACAGGGGCTACGAGCAGTACTTC.

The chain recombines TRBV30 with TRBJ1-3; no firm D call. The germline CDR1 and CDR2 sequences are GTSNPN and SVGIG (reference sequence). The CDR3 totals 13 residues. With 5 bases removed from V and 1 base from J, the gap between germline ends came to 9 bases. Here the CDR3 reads CAWGWTSGNTIYF. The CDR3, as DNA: TGTGCCTGGGGATGGACTTCTGGAAACACCATATATTTT.

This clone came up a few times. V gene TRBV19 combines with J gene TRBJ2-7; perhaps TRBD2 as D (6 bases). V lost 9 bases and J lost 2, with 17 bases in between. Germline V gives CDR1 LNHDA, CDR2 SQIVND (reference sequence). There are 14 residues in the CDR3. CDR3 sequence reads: CASALSSGPYEQYF. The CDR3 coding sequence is TGTGCCAGCGCCCTTAGTAGCGGACCCTACGAGCAGTACTTC.

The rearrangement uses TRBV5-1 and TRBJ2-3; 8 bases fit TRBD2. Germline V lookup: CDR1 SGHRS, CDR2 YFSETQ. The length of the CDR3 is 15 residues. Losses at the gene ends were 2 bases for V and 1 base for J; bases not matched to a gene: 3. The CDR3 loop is CASSLGAGGTDTQYF. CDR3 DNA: TGCGCCAGCAGCTTAGGAGCGGGGGGCACAGATACGCAGTATTTT.

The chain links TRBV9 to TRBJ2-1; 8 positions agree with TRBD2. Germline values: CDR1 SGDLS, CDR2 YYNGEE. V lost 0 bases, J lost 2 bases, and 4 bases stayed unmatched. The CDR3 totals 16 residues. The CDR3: CASSVESGGAYNEQFF. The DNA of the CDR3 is TGTGCCAGCAGCGTAGAATCGGGAGGGGCCTACAATGAGCAGTTCTTC.

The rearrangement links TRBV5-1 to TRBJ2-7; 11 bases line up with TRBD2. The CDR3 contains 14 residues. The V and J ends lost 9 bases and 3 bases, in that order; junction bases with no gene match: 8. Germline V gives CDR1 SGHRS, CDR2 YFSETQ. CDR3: CATGTSGSHYEQYF. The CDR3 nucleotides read TGCGCCACCGGTACTAGCGGGAGTCACTACGAGCAGTACTTC.

The CDR3 region has the DNA TGTGCCAGCAGCCACCGAGACAAGTACAATGAGCAGTTCTTC. Encoded protein: CASSHRDKYNEQFF. The V and J genes are TRBV4-2 and TRBJ2-1; D is unclear. Germline lookup yields CDR1 LGHNA and CDR2 YNFKEQ. The CDR3 covers 14 residues. Trimming cost V 3 bases and J 4 bases, with 10 bases left between them.

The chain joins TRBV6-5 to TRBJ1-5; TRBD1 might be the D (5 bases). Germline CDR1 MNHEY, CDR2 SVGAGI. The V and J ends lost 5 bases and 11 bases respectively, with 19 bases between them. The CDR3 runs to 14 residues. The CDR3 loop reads CASSPGNGGKAQHF. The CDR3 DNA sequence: TGTGCCAGCAGTCCCGGTAACGGGGGAAAGGCCCAGCATTTT.

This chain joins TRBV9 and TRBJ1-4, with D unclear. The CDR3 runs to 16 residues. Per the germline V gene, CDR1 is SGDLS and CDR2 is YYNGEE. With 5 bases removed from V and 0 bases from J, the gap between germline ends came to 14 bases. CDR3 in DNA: TGTGCCAGCAGTCCTCAACCGGGAGCAACTAATGAAAAACTGTTTTTT. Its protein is CASSPQPGATNEKLFF. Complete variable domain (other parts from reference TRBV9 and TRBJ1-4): DSGVTQTPKHLITATGQRVTLRCSPRSGDLSVYWYQQSLDQGLQFLIQYYNGEERAKGNILERFSAQQFPDLHSELNLSSLELGDSALYFCASSPQPGATNEKLFFGSGTQLSVL.

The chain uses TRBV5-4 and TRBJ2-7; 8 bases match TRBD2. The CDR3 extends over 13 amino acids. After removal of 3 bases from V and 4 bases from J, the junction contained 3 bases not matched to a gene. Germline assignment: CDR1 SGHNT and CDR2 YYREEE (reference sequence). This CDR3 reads CASSSSGGYEQYF. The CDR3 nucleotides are TGTGCCAGCAGCTCGAGCGGGGGTTACGAGCAGTACTTC.

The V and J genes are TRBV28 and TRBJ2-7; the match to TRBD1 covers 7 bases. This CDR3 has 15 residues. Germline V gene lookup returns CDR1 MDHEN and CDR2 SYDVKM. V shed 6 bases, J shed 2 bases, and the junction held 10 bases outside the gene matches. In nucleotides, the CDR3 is TGTGCCAGCAGGAACCTCCGGGACAGCCCCTACGAGCAGTACTTC. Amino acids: CASRNLRDSPYEQYF.

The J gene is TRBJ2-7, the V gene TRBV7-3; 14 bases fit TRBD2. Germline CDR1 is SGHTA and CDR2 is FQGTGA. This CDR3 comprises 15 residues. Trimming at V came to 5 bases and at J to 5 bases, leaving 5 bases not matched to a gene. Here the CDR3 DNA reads TGTGCCAGCAGCGAAGGGACTAGCGGGAGCGACGAGCAGTACTTC. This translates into CASSEGTSGSDEQYF.

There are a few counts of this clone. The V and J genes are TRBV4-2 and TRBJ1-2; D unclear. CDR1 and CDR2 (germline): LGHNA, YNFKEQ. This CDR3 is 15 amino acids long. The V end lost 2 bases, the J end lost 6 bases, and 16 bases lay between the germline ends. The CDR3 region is CASSQLGFQIDGYTF. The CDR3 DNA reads TGTGCCAGCAGCCAATTGGGGTTTCAAATTGATGGCTACACCTTC.

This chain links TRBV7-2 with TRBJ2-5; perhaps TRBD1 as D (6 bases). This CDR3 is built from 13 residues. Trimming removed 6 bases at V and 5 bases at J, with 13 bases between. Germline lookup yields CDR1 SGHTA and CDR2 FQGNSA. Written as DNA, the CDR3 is TGTGCCAGCAGTCGACAGGATCAGGAGACCCAGTACTTC. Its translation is CASSRQDQETQYF.

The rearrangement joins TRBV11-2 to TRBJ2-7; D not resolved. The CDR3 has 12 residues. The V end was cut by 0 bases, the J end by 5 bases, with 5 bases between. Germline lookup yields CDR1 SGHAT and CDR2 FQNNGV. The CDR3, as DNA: TGTGCCAGCAGCTTAGAGTTGAACGAGCAGTACTTC. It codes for CASSLELNEQYF.